The sequence of this T cell receptor beta chain was determined in a study of T cell repertoires in cytomegalovirus infection. TCRdb re-derived calls from the reads in MiXCR, one entry per CDR3 protein. The sample has nearly 700,000 distinct CDR3 sequences, approximately 33% seen once. Notes on this clonotype: What it recognizes is unknown.

Germline-derived CDR1 and CDR2 are ENHRY and SYGVKD. The CDR3 is 16 residues long. The V gene end was trimmed by 5 bases and the J gene end by 6 bases; junction bases not matched to a gene: 10. This chain links TRBV10-3 with TRBJ2-1, with TRBD1 matching 10 bases. Sequenced here: cultured PBMCs, sampled from culture after CMV antigen stimulation. The sequence was obtained from a human donor in good health (CMV status not recorded). Some clones in this sample may be carry-over from other donors' samples. The DNA of the CDR3 is TGTGCCATCAGTCCAGAGGTCGGGACAGGGGTCAATGAGCAGTTCTTC. Protein product: CAISPEVGTGVNEQFF.